This T cell receptor beta chain was recovered during a study of blood T cells in healthy people across ages. Study results and limitations: Strong correlation existed between TCR beta diversity and naive T cell percentage.

Trimming cost V 3 bases and J 5 bases, with 12 bases left between them. Germline V gives CDR1 SGHRS, CDR2 YFSETQ. The CDR3 covers 14 residues. PCR was performed a second time for 7 to 11 cycles using a sample-barcoded 5' primer and a J-beta primer mix. Each cDNA molecule carried a tag from a template-switch adaptor that contained 12 random nucleotides. From the 5' RACE reads, TCRdb called clonotypes with MiXCR, one entry per CDR3 protein. In the table there are some 780,000 distinct CDR3 sequences, around three fifths of which are singletons. A word on this clonotype: Its antigen is unknown.

Every sample yielded at least 6.5 million isolated PBMCs. V and J are TRBV5-1 and TRBJ2-1; D call uncertain. Sequenced sample: blood. The TCR comes from a man aged 40-55 years in good health. CDR3 region: CASSSSPAHNEQFF. Written as DNA, the CDR3 is TGCGCCAGCAGCTCGAGCCCAGCGCACAATGAGCAGTTCTTC.